One sample yielded the 2 T cell receptor beta chains listed below, sequenced in a study of human T cells and chemical hapten exposure. From the RACE reads, TCRdb called clonotypes with MiXCR, one entry per CDR3 protein. The table has about 82,000 distinct CDR3 sequences, roughly 10% seen once. Noted time point: patch test 3, about 24 weeks after DPC sensitization. Treatment in this sample: therapeutic diphenylcyclopropenone sensitization with weekly scalp DPC. Here the sequenced sample was whole blood, taken in connection with sensitization to the hapten diphenylcyclopropenone (DPC). The receptors originated from a woman aged 50 to 60 with alopecia areata. Some clones in this sample may be carry-over from other donors' samples.

This clonotype was picked up many times. The chain couples TRBV25-1 to TRBJ2-3; 7 bases agree with TRBD1. The germline CDR1 and CDR2 sequences are MGHDK and SYGVNS. The CDR3 spans 13 residues. V lost 8 bases, J lost 0 bases, and 2 bases stayed unmatched. DNA for the CDR3: TGTGCCAGCCGGACAGGAAGCACAGATACGCAGTATTTT. It encodes CASRTGSTDTQYF.

This clonotype was found many times. The chain couples TRBV28 to TRBJ2-7; D may correspond to TRBD1 or TRBD2 (7 bases each). The CDR3 spans 16 residues. Between the trimmed V and J ends, which lost 5 bases and 2 bases, there was a span of 19 bases. From germline, CDR1 is MDHEN and CDR2 SYDVKM. CDR3 region: CASSPRVGGGPYEQYF. CDR3 DNA sequence: TGTGCCAGCAGTCCCAGAGTGGGAGGGGGCCCCTACGAGCAGTACTTC.